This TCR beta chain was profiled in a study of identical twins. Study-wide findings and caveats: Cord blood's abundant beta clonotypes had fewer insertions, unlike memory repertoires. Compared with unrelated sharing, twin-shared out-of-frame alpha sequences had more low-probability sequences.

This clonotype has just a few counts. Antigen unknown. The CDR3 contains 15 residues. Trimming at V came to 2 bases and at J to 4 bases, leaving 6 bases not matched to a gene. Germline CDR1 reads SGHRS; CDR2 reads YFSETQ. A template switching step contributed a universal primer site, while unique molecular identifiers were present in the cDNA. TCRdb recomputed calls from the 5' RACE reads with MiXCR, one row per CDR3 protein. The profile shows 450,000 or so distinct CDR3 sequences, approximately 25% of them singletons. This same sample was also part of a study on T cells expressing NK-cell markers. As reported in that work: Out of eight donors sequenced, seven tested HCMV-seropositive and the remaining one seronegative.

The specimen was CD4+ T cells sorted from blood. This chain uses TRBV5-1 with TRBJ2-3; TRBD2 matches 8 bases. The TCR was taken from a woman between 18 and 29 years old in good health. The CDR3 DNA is TGCGCCAGCAGCTTCACGGGGGGGCAGCCAGATACGCAGTATTTT. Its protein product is CASSFTGGQPDTQYF.